These T cell receptor beta chains were read from a single sample in a study of blood T cell repertoires in COVID-19. The table came from immunoSEQ multiplex PCR; TCRdb's copy has only in-frame clones and leaves some out. The sample records roughly 180,000 clones, about 80% being singletons. Sequences were obtained from peripheral blood. These receptors came from a woman aged 50 to 65 with active or convalescent COVID-19. Each CDR3 is given with its conserved first and last residue. Each record gives: CDR3 length, V gene, clone size, J gene, D gene, CDR3 DNA, CDR3 protein. The D gene is left open where the match is weak. A clone size is listed for some rows: how often the clone was seen (once, few, many), or a class if it is expanded.

>13|TRBV18|-|TRBJ1-2|TRBD1
TGTGCCAGCTCATACGACAGGGAGGCTGGCTACACCTTC
CASSYDREAGYTF
>17|TRBV10-3|few|TRBJ2-7|TRBD2
TGTGCCATCAGTGAGTCCCTACTAGCGGGAGAAGGGTACGAGCAGTACTTC
CAISESLLAGEGYEQYF
>14|TRBV6-5|once|TRBJ1-5|-
TGTGCCAGCAGTTCGGCCCACGGGGGTCAGCCCCAGCATTTT
CASSSAHGGQPQHF
>14|TRBV6-6|-|TRBJ1-2|TRBD1
TGTGCCAGTACTCCCGGGACAGCGAACTATGGCTACACCTTC
CASTPGTANYGYTF
>15|TRBV6-5|-|TRBJ1-4|TRBD1
TGTGCCAGCAGTTACTCGATCCAGGGGGCTGAAAAACTGTTTTTT
CASSYSIQGAEKLFF
>13|TRBV19|-|TRBJ1-5|-
TGTGCCAGTAGTCCGAGATACAATCAGCCCCAGCATTTT
CASSPRYNQPQHF
>18|TRBV4-2|once|TRBJ2-3|TRBD2
TGTGCCAGCAGCCTGACTCAACCCACTAGCGGGAACACAGATACGCAGTATTTT
CASSLTQPTSGNTDTQYF
>11|TRBV30|-|TRBJ2-1|-
TGTGCCTGGAGTAGGGAGGGGGGGCAGTTCTTC
CAWSREGGQFF
>13|TRBV5-1|once|TRBJ1-2|-
TGCGCCAGCAGCGAGGACAGATTCAGGGGCTACACCTTC
CASSEDRFRGYTF
>17|TRBV5-1|-|TRBJ1-4|-
TGCGCCAGCAGCTTGGGGTCAGCGGTGAGGCTTAATGAAAAACTGTTTTTT
CASSLGSAVRLNEKLFF
>11|TRBV29-1|-|TRBJ2-7|-
TGCAGCGTGGAACAGGGCTACGAGCAGTACTTC
CSVEQGYEQYF
>14|TRBV30|-|TRBJ2-7|TRBD1
TGTGCCTGGAGGATGACAGGGAGAACCTACGAGCAGTACTTC
CAWRMTGRTYEQYF